This TCR beta chain was sequenced for a study of CD8 T cells in ankylosing spondylitis. Broader study findings: Reportedly, matched ankylosing spondylitis synovial fluid was significantly enriched for disease-linked clones.

This clonotype showed up just a few times. Its specificity is not known. This CDR3 comprises 14 residues. Germline CDR1 and CDR2: SQVTM and ANQGSEA. V shed 7 bases and J 5 bases; nucleotides not matched to a gene: 12. TCRdb fed the 5' RACE reads into MiXCR, producing one record per CDR3 protein. The data hold tens of thousands of distinct CDR3 sequences, with roughly 9.6% observed a single time. The V and J genes are TRBV29-1 and TRBJ1-1; 8 nucleotides match TRBD1. The source is a male donor with ankylosing spondylitis or in good health (not recorded which). Sequencing was performed on blood, either unsorted or a sorted T cell fraction (not recorded which). The CDR3 spells CSAETGAKKTEAFF. CDR3 coding DNA: TGCAGCGCCGAGACAGGGGCAAAAAAAACTGAAGCTTTCTTT.